The text below deals with one T cell receptor (beta chain). The antigen is unknown. The entry originates in a study of human T cells and chemical hapten exposure. Study-level information: In the roughly 24-week study, patients were dosed weekly with diphenylcyclopropenone on the scalp throughout. General study results and limits: After DPC sensitization, TCRs above 1 in 1000 frequency showed no change. Alopecia was present in the donors, so their immune response may differ from healthy people's.

Described time point: patch test 2, 6 weeks after DPC sensitization. The treatment was: therapeutic diphenylcyclopropenone sensitization with weekly scalp DPC. The germline V and J ends were trimmed by 1 base and 0 bases, with 10 bases remaining between them. In germline, CDR1 is LGHNA, CDR2 YNFKEQ. The CDR3 has 16 amino acids. For the library, individual cDNA molecules each received unique molecular identifiers. TCRdb passed the RACE reads through MiXCR, listing each CDR3 protein once. Here the sample spans 84,000 or so distinct CDR3 sequences, roughly 10% being singletons. The sequenced sample was whole blood, obtained in connection with sensitization to the hapten diphenylcyclopropenone (DPC). The clonotype was recovered from a woman younger than 45 with alopecia areata. Some clones in this sample may be carry-over from other donors' samples. V is TRBV4-2 and J is TRBJ2-1; D might be TRBD1 (5 bases). The CDR3 here is CASSQVDKASYNEQFF. The CDR3 bases are TGTGCCAGCAGCCAAGTGGACAAGGCCTCCTACAATGAGCAGTTCTTC.